This T cell receptor beta chain was obtained from a study of PD-1 blockade in classical Hodgkin lymphoma. The study's findings and limits: It was CD4+ TCR diversity, not CD8+, that rose significantly by C4D1. Diminished baseline TCR diversity has been reported in newly diagnosed patients relative to healthy donors. It was among complete responders that baseline diversity resembled that of newly diagnosed patients.

TCRdb's copy holds only in-frame clones and misses some; the assay was immunoSEQ multiplex PCR. The sample has 12,000 or so clones; 70% to 90% are singletons. In regard to this clone: Its target is unknown.

Time point in this sample: cycle 4 day 1 (C4D1), after less than 7 weeks of nivolumab. After autologous stem cell transplantation all patients relapsed, and prior brentuximab vedotin exposure differed between cohorts. CD8+ T cells were isolated from thawed PBMCs by magnetic negative selection. Intravenous nivolumab at 3 mg/kg was given to patients every 2 weeks. Germline V CDR1 and CDR2: SGHVS, FNYEAQ. V dropped 3 bases and J dropped 1; count of bases not matched to a gene: 1. This CDR3 has 14 residues. The J gene is TRBJ2-7, the V gene TRBV7-6; 9 bases are a match to TRBD2. The receptor's source is a human donor with classical Hodgkin lymphoma. The donor label of this sample is uncertain. Here the sequenced sample was CD8+ T cells from blood, taken before the fourth cycle of nivolumab. The CDR3 sequence: CASSFSGGSYEQYF. CDR3 DNA sequence: TGTGCCAGCAGCTTTAGCGGGGGTTCCTACGAGCAGTACTTC.